Listed below are T cell receptor beta chains from one sample, sequenced in a study of cytomegalovirus exposure and HLA in healthy donors. Data came from immunoSEQ multiplex PCR; TCRdb stores just in-frame clones and leaves some out. The table lists 95,000 to 150,000 clones, 75% to 85% of them singletons. Sequencing was performed on PBMCs. These receptors originate from a woman aged 45-60 years in good health and CMV-seropositive. The CDR3 runs from the conserved cysteine through the conserved F or W. The order of the fields is D gene, V gene, J gene, clone size, CDR3 DNA, CDR3 protein. The D gene is left open where the match is weak. For some rows the clone size is stated as once, few or many, or as a class when expanded; others skip it.

D gene: TRBD1; V gene: TRBV30; J gene: TRBJ1-3; clone size: NA; CDR3 DNA: TGTGCCTGGACTCCCGACAGGGGGCCCTGCACCATATATTTT; CDR3 protein: CAWTPDRGPCTIYF
D gene: NA; V gene: TRBV29-1; J gene: TRBJ1-4; clone size: NA; CDR3 DNA: TGCAGCGGTCTAGAAGAAAAACTGTTTTTT; CDR3 protein: CSGLEEKLFF
D gene: TRBD1; V gene: TRBV5-4; J gene: TRBJ1-2; clone size: NA; CDR3 DNA: TGTGCCAGCGTGCGGACAGGGGGAGCGTATGGCTACACCTTC; CDR3 protein: CASVRTGGAYGYTF
D gene: NA; V gene: TRBV15; J gene: TRBJ2-2; clone size: NA; CDR3 DNA: TGTGCCACCAGCAGAACCGGGACTCCGCTCGGCGGGGAGCTGTTTTTT; CDR3 protein: CATSRTGTPLGGELFF
D gene: TRBD1; V gene: TRBV5-1; J gene: TRBJ1-2; clone size: few; CDR3 DNA: TGCGCCAGCAGCTTGCAGGGGGCCGGCTATGGCTACACCTTC; CDR3 protein: CASSLQGAGYGYTF
D gene: TRBD2; V gene: TRBV4-3; J gene: TRBJ2-3; clone size: NA; CDR3 DNA: TGCGCCAGCAGCCAGGAGGGACTAGCGGGGGGTTTTACAGATACGCAGTATTTT; CDR3 protein: CASSQEGLAGGFTDTQYF
D gene: TRBD1; V gene: TRBV6-1; J gene: TRBJ2-1; clone size: NA; CDR3 DNA: TGTGCCAGCAGCATAACGGGACAGGCCAATGAGCAGTTCTTC; CDR3 protein: CASSITGQANEQFF
D gene: TRBD1; V gene: TRBV7-9; J gene: TRBJ2-2; clone size: NA; CDR3 DNA: TGTGCCAGCAGCCCGAATCGACAGGGAACCGGGGAGCTGTTTTTT; CDR3 protein: CASSPNRQGTGELFF
D gene: TRBD1; V gene: TRBV13; J gene: TRBJ2-5; clone size: NA; CDR3 DNA: TGTGCCAGCAGACGGACAGGGGGCCAAGAGACCCAGTACTTC; CDR3 protein: CASRRTGGQETQYF
D gene: NA; V gene: TRBV19; J gene: TRBJ2-7; clone size: NA; CDR3 DNA: TGTGCCAGTAGTATAGACCCAGGGGCAGGATGGTACGAGCAGTACTTC; CDR3 protein: CASSIDPGAGWYEQYF
D gene: TRBD2; V gene: TRBV5-6; J gene: TRBJ2-5; clone size: NA; CDR3 DNA: TGTGCCAGCAGCTTGGGTCCCGGGACTAGCATAAAGACCCAGTACTTC; CDR3 protein: CASSLGPGTSIKTQYF
D gene: NA; V gene: TRBV7-9; J gene: TRBJ1-2; clone size: NA; CDR3 DNA: TGTGCCAGCGGTACGCCTAGCGTCCCCTATGGCTACACCTTC; CDR3 protein: CASGTPSVPYGYTF
D gene: TRBD1; V gene: TRBV18; J gene: TRBJ1-2; clone size: NA; CDR3 DNA: TGTGCCAGCTCACTCGGGACAGGGGGCGCTGGACCATATGGCTACACCTTC; CDR3 protein: CASSLGTGGAGPYGYTF
D gene: NA; V gene: TRBV4-1; J gene: TRBJ2-7; clone size: once; CDR3 DNA: TGCGCCAACAGCCAAGCTGGGCGGGGACCCGAGTACTTC; CDR3 protein: CANSQAGRGPEYF
D gene: TRBD1; V gene: TRBV11-2; J gene: TRBJ1-2; clone size: NA; CDR3 DNA: TGTGCCAGCAGCACAGGGGGAGTTATCCGCTATGGCTACACCTTC; CDR3 protein: CASSTGGVIRYGYTF
D gene: NA; V gene: TRBV11-2; J gene: TRBJ2-7; clone size: NA; CDR3 DNA: TGTGCCAGCAGCAGACTTTCTCGCGAGCAGTACTTC; CDR3 protein: CASSRLSREQYF
D gene: NA; V gene: TRBV15; J gene: TRBJ1-1; clone size: NA; CDR3 DNA: TGTGCCACCAGCAGAGATCGGTGGAACACTGAAGCTTTCTTT; CDR3 protein: CATSRDRWNTEAFF
D gene: NA; V gene: TRBV4-2; J gene: TRBJ2-2; clone size: NA; CDR3 DNA: TGTGCCAGCAGCCAAGAAGCTAGAATGAACACCGGGGAGCTGTTTTTT; CDR3 protein: CASSQEARMNTGELFF
D gene: NA; V gene: TRBV6-5; J gene: TRBJ2-3; clone size: once; CDR3 DNA: TGTGCCAGCAGTTACTCGTACTTTGGTACAGATACGCAGTATTTT; CDR3 protein: CASSYSYFGTDTQYF
D gene: TRBD1; V gene: TRBV29-1; J gene: TRBJ1-3; clone size: NA; CDR3 DNA: TGCAGCGTTGAACTGCTCCGGGACAGGGTTAGCTCTGGAAACACCATATATTTT; CDR3 protein: CSVELLRDRVSSGNTIYF
D gene: NA; V gene: TRBV15; J gene: TRBJ1-2; clone size: once; CDR3 DNA: TGTGCCACCAGCAGAGATCGGGGGTCGGATGGCTACACCTTC; CDR3 protein: CATSRDRGSDGYTF
D gene: TRBD2; V gene: TRBV18; J gene: TRBJ2-3; clone size: NA; CDR3 DNA: TGTGCCAGCTCTCTAGGACTAGCGGGGGTCACAGATACGCAGTATTTT; CDR3 protein: CASSLGLAGVTDTQYF
D gene: TRBD1; V gene: TRBV6-5; J gene: TRBJ2-5; clone size: NA; CDR3 DNA: TGTGCCAGCAGTAGGGACAGGGAAGAGACCCAGTACTTC; CDR3 protein: CASSRDREETQYF
D gene: NA; V gene: TRBV6-6; J gene: TRBJ1-5; clone size: NA; CDR3 DNA: TGTGCCAGCACCCCCGAGGAGGTTTATCAGCCCCAGCATTTT; CDR3 protein: CASTPEEVYQPQHF
D gene: TRBD1; V gene: TRBV5-1; J gene: TRBJ2-6; clone size: once; CDR3 DNA: TGCGCCAGCAGCAGAACGGGACAGGCCTCTGGGGCCAACGTCCTGACTTTC; CDR3 protein: CASSRTGQASGANVLTF
D gene: TRBD2; V gene: TRBV29-1; J gene: TRBJ2-7; clone size: NA; CDR3 DNA: TGCAGCGTTTCTAGCGGGAGTATATACGAGCAGTACTTC; CDR3 protein: CSVSSGSIYEQYF
D gene: TRBD1; V gene: TRBV4-1; J gene: TRBJ2-7; clone size: few; CDR3 DNA: TGCGCCAGCAGTCAGGGGGTTTCTCTAACCTACGAGCAGTACTTC; CDR3 protein: CASSQGVSLTYEQYF